The 18 T cell receptor beta chains below come from one sample, sequenced in a study of Graves' ophthalmopathy and Graves' hyperthyroidism. Amplification of TCR beta CDR3 regions used RNA transcripts. The first-round RT-PCR employed HTBI primers together with the Qiagen OneStep RT-PCR kit. A multiplex PCR was then performed as the second round. Using its own MiXCR run on the multiplex PCR reads, TCRdb lists one record per CDR3 protein. The sample contains under 350,000 distinct CDR3 sequences, 17% of which appear only once. The sequenced sample was peripheral blood. These receptors came from an adult man with Graves' ophthalmopathy.

This clonotype was detected many times. The rearrangement links TRBV7-2 to TRBJ1-2; D gene uncertain. V was cut by 6 bases and J by 10 bases, with 12 bases left in between. The V gene's germline CDR1 is SGHTA and CDR2 FQGNSA. This CDR3 has 11 amino acids. CDR3 protein: CASSYLVSYTF. In DNA, the CDR3 is TGTGCCAGCAGTTACCTTGTGTCCTACACCTTC. Based on the CDR3 plus reference TRBV7-2 and TRBJ1-2, the full variable domain is GAGVSQSPSNKVTEKGKDVELRCDPISGHTALYWYRQSLGQGLEFLIYFQGNSAPDKSGLPSDRFSAERTGGSVSTLTIQRTQQEDSAVYLCASSYLVSYTFGSGTRLTVV.

Ten or more counts support this clonotype. The chain couples TRBV28 to TRBJ1-5; perhaps TRBD1 as D (6 bases). Germline lookup yields CDR1 MDHEN and CDR2 SYDVKM. The CDR3 contains 15 residues. V dropped 8 bases and J dropped 3 bases, with 17 bases sitting between them. DNA for the CDR3: TGTGCCAGCGAAATAGCAGGGGAATTCAATCAGCCCCAGCATTTT. Translation gives CASEIAGEFNQPQHF. Supplemented by reference TRBV28 and TRBJ1-5, the full variable domain reads DVKVTQSSRYLVKRTGEKVFLECVQDMDHENMFWYRQDPGLGLRLIYFSYDVKMKEKGDIPEGYSVSREKKERFSLILESASTNQTSMYLCASEIAGEFNQPQHFGDGTRLSIL.

In its sample, this clonotype was seen many times. This chain uses TRBV4-2 with TRBJ2-4, with 8 bases lining up with TRBD2. From germline, CDR1 is LGHNA and CDR2 YNFKEQ. J gave up 5 bases and V 0 bases, and 6 bases lay outside the gene matches. This CDR3 has 16 amino acids. The CDR3: CASSQDGWREENIQYF. As DNA, the CDR3 is TGTGCCAGCAGCCAAGATGGGTGGCGGGAGGAAAACATTCAGTACTTC.

V gene TRBV6-5 combines with J gene TRBJ1-1; D not certain. Germline CDR1 reads MNHEY; CDR2 reads SVGAGI. V lost 4 bases and J lost 1, with 7 bases in between. The CDR3 runs 13 residues. CDR3 DNA: TGTGCCAGCAGTTCAAAAGGGAACACTGAAGCTTTCTTT. It is translated as CASSSKGNTEAFF.

V is TRBV6-1 and J is TRBJ1-5; TRBD1 matches at 8 bases. The CDR3 extends over 17 amino acids. V shed 8 bases, J shed 2 bases, and the junction held 14 bases outside the gene matches. CDR1 and CDR2 (germline): MNHNS, SASEGT. This CDR3 reads CASRITDRVIGNQPQHF. DNA for the CDR3: TGTGCCAGCCGAATTACGGACAGGGTGATTGGCAATCAGCCCCAGCATTTT.

Ten or more counts support this clonotype. The chain is built from TRBV19 and TRBJ1-5; D is unclear. This CDR3 has 13 amino acids. V lost 4 bases and J lost 5, with 9 bases in between. The germline gives CDR1 LNHDA, CDR2 SQIVND (reference sequence). This chain's CDR3 is CASSTGVDQPQHF. The CDR3 bases are TGTGCCAGTAGTACCGGAGTAGATCAGCCCCAGCATTTT.

The V call is TRBV15, the J call TRBJ2-5; TRBD2 matches at 8 bases. Germline V gene data show CDR1 as LNHNV and CDR2 as YYDKDF (reference sequence). This CDR3 is 16 amino acids long. With V trimmed by 5 bases and J by 1 base, 9 bases remained unmatched. The CDR3 sequence: CATSSGGAGAQETQYF. CDR3 sequence (DNA): TGTGCCACCAGCTCCGGGGGGGCGGGAGCCCAAGAGACCCAGTACTTC.

This clonotype was seen repeatedly, ten times or more. The rearrangement links TRBV15 to TRBJ1-1; TRBD1 agrees at 8 bases. The CDR3 sequence is 15 residues long. Trimming at V came to 3 bases and at J to 4 bases, leaving 7 bases not matched to a gene. The germline V gene has CDR1 LNHNV and CDR2 YYDKDF (reference sequence). CDR3 sequence (DNA): TGTGCCACCAGCAGGCCGGGGCAGGGGGCCACTGAAGCTTTCTTT. It codes for CATSRPGQGATEAFF.

The chain couples TRBV18 to TRBJ1-3, with 8 bases that match TRBD1. This CDR3 spans 15 amino acids. CDR1 and CDR2 from the germline V gene are KGHSH and LQKENI. The J segment lost 1 base and the V segment lost 3 bases, leaving 2 bases of the junction unmatched. The CDR3 bases are TGTGCCAGCTCACCGGACAGGGCGTCTGGAAACACCATATATTTT. Protein sequence: CASSPDRASGNTIYF.

This clonotype was counted many times. The V and J genes are TRBV4-1 and TRBJ1-3; 7 nucleotides line up with TRBD1. The CDR3 sequence is 16 residues long. Germline assignment: CDR1 MGHRA and CDR2 YSYEKL. J was trimmed by 5 bases and V by 4 bases; bases with no gene match: 11. CDR3 DNA: TGCGCCAGCAGCCCCCGGACAGGCCTCAACCGAAACACCATATATTTT. It translates to CASSPRTGLNRNTIYF.

Ten or more counts support this clonotype. The rearrangement links TRBV3-1 to TRBJ2-2; D is unclear. Germline V gives CDR1 LGHDT, CDR2 YNNKEL (reference sequence). This CDR3 has 12 amino acids. Trimming stripped 2 bases from V and 11 bases from J, with 9 bases between. Written as DNA, the CDR3 is TGTGCCAGCAGCCAAATCGGTCCTGAGCTGTTTTTT. Its protein product is CASSQIGPELFF.

This clonotype was detected many times. The gene calls are TRBV6-1 and TRBJ1-2; 9 nucleotides line up with TRBD1. The CDR3 extends over 15 amino acids. The germline gives CDR1 MNHNS, CDR2 SASEGT. J lost 6 bases, V lost 2 bases, and 7 bases had no gene match. The CDR3 DNA reads as TGTGCCAGCAGTGAAATGGGACAGGGAATACATGGCTACACCTTC. Translated: CASSEMGQGIHGYTF.

This clonotype was seen many times. V gene TRBV4-1 combines with J gene TRBJ1-6; a weak D match, TRBD1 (6 bases). The CDR3 is 17 amino acids. Trimming pared 4 bases from V and 5 bases from J, leaving 18 bases between. The germline V gene encodes CDR1 MGHRA and CDR2 YSYEKL. CDR3 coding DNA: TGCGCCAGCAGCCTCCGCGCCTGGACAGAGCATAATTCACCCCTCCACTTT. Protein: CASSLRAWTEHNSPLHF.

In its sample, this clonotype was seen a few times. The chain uses TRBV7-3 and TRBJ2-7, with 7 bases fitting TRBD1. Germline CDR1 is SGHTA and CDR2 is FQGTGA. The length of the CDR3 is 15 residues. The V segment lost 6 bases and the J segment 1 base; nucleotides outside the gene matches: 9. CDR3 residues: CASSTRQGPSYEQYF. As DNA, the CDR3 is TGTGCCAGCAGTACACGACAGGGACCATCCTACGAGCAGTACTTC.

This clonotype was seen at least ten times. V gene TRBV29-1 combines with J gene TRBJ2-1; 7 positions agree with TRBD1. The CDR3 totals 18 residues. The V segment lost 6 bases and the J segment 0 bases; nucleotides outside the gene matches: 17. Germline CDR1 SQVTM, CDR2 ANQGSEA. The CDR3 loop is CSVAPLDRPGDSYNEQFF. The CDR3 DNA reads TGCAGCGTGGCCCCTTTGGACAGGCCTGGTGACTCCTACAATGAGCAGTTCTTC.

This clonotype was observed many times. V and J are TRBV11-2 and TRBJ1-2; 10 bases line up with TRBD1. In germline, CDR1 is SGHAT, CDR2 FQNNGV. V trimming: 7 bases; J trimming: 1 base; junction bases outside the gene matches: 9. This CDR3 comprises 16 residues. CDR3 sequence (DNA): TGTGCCAGCACCTTGGACCGGGACAGGGGTAACTATGGCTACACCTTC. Residues: CASTLDRDRGNYGYTF.

The sample holds many counts of this clonotype. The chain recombines TRBV30 with TRBJ2-2; 8 bases are a match to TRBD2. This CDR3 region has 16 residues. The germline V gene has CDR1 GTSNPN and CDR2 SVGIG (reference sequence). V was clipped by 0 bases and J by 3 bases; unmatched bases: 6. The CDR3 sequence is CAWSVRRGGYTGELFF. For the CDR3, the DNA is TGTGCCTGGAGTGTCCGACGGGGGGGCTACACCGGGGAGCTGTTTTTT.

This clonotype occurred many times. The CDR3 coding sequence is TGTGCCAGCAGCTTATCCGACAGGGGGCGGGGAGAGACCCAGTACTTC. Its translation: CASSLSDRGRGETQYF. This sequence joins TRBV11-3 and TRBJ2-5, with 10 bases that match TRBD1. The CDR3 sequence is 16 residues long. J gave up 4 bases and V 2 bases, and 7 bases lay outside the gene matches. The germline V gene has CDR1 SGHNT and CDR2 YENEEA.